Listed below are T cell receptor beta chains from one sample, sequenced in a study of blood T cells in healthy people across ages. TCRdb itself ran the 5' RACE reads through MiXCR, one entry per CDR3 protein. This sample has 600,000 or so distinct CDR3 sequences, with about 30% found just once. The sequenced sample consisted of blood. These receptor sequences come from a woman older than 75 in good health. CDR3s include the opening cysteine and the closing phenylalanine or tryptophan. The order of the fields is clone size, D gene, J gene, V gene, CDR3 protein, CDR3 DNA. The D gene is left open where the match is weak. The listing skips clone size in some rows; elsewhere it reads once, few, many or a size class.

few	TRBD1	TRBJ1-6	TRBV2	CASSEVPGSSNRGRNSPLHF	TGTGCCAGCAGTGAAGTCCCGGGGAGTTCGAACAGGGGGCGGAATTCACCCCTCCACTTT
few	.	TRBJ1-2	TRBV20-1	CSARLTRGTNYGYTF	TGCAGTGCTAGACTCACAAGGGGAACTAACTATGGCTACACCTTC
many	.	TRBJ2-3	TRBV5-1	CASSPLQGGTDTQYF	TGCGCCAGCAGCCCTTTGCAGGGTGGCACAGATACGCAGTATTTT
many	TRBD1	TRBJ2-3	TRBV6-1	CASRSGDRYTDTQYF	TGTGCCAGCAGATCCGGGGACAGGTACACAGATACGCAGTATTTT
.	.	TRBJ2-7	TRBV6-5	CASSSSTLTYEQYF	TGTGCCAGCAGTTCCTCCACATTGACCTACGAGCAGTACTTC
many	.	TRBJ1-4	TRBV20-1	CSARDLGFNEKLFF	TGCAGTGCTAGAGATCTAGGGTTTAATGAAAAACTGTTTTTT
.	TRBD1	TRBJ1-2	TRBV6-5	CASSYPETGTGVASYYGYTF	TGTGCCAGCAGTTACCCGGAAACCGGGACAGGGGTTGCTTCGTACTATGGCTACACCTTC
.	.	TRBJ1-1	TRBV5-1	CASSRSGRDTEAFF	TGCGCCAGCAGCCGGTCGGGGAGGGACACTGAAGCTTTCTTT
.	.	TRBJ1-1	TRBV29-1	CSVGGAGWNTEAFF	TGCAGCGTTGGCGGGGCAGGGTGGAACACTGAAGCTTTCTTT
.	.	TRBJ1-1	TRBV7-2	CASSREGGRTEAFF	TGTGCCAGCAGTCGAGAGGGGGGTCGGACTGAAGCTTTCTTT
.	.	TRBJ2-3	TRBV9	CASSVDPTRHDTQYF	TGTGCCAGCAGCGTAGACCCGACACGGCACGATACGCAGTATTTT
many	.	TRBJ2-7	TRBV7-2	CASSLIPKAYEQYF	TGTGCCAGCAGCCTGATCCCGAAGGCCTACGAGCAGTACTTC
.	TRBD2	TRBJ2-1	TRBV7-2	CASSLNAGGPHNEQFF	TGTGCCAGCAGCTTAAATGCGGGAGGGCCTCACAATGAGCAGTTCTTC
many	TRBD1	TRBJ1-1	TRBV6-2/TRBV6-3	CASSYPMGQGRTIEAFF	TGTGCCAGCAGTTACCCCATGGGACAGGGCCGAACCATTGAAGCTTTCTTT
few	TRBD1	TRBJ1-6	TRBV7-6	CASSLGIGQGNSPLHF	TGTGCCAGCAGCTTAGGAATCGGACAGGGGAATTCACCCCTCCACTTT
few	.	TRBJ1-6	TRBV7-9	CASSLDGLNNSPLHF	TGTGCCAGCAGCTTAGACGGTTTGAATAATTCACCCCTCCACTTT
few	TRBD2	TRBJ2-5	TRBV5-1	CASSLSAGGTNEQYF	TGCGCCAGCAGCTTGTCAGCGGGGGGCACCAATGAGCAGTACTTC
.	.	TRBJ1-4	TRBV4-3	CASSQERAYYEKLFF	TGCGCCAGCAGCCAAGAGAGGGCGTATTATGAAAAACTGTTTTTT